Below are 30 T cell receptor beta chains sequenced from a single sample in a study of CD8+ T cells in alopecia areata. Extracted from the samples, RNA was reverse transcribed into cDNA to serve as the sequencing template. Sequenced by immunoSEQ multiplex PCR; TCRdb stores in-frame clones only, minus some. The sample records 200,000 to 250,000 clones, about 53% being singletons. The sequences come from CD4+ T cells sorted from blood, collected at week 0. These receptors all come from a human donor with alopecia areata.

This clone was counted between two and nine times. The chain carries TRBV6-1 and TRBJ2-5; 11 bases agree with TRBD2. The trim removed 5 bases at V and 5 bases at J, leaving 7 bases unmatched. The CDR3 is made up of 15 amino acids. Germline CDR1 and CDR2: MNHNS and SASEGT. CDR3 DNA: TGTGCCAGCAGTCTAACTAGCGGGAGATCGGAGACCCAGTACTTC. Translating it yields CASSLTSGRSETQYF.

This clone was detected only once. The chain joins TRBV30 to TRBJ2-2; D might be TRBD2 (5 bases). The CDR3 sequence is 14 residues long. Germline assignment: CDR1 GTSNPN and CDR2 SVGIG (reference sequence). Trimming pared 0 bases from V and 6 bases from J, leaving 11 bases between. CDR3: CAWSVRGLPGELFF. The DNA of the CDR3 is TGTGCCTGGAGTGTAAGAGGGCTGCCCGGGGAGCTGTTTTTT.

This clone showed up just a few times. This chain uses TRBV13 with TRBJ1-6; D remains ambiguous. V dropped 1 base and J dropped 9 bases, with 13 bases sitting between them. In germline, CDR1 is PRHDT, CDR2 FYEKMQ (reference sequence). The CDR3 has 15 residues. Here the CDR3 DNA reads TGTGCCAGCAGCTTAGAACCGGGTGTTGGTTCACCCCTCCACTTT. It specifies CASSLEPGVGSPLHF.

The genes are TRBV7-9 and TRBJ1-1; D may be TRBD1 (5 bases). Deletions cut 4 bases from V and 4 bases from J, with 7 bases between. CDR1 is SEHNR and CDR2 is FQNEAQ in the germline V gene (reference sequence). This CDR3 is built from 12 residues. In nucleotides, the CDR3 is TGTGCCAGCAGCTCAGGGCGCACTGAAGCTTTCTTT. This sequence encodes CASSSGRTEAFF.

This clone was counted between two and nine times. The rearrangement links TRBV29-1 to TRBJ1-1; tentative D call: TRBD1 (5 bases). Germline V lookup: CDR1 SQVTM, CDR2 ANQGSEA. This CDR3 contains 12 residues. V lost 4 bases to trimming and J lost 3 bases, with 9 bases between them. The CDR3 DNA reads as TGCAGCGTTGTGGGGCTATACACTGAAGCTTTCTTT. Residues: CSVVGLYTEAFF.

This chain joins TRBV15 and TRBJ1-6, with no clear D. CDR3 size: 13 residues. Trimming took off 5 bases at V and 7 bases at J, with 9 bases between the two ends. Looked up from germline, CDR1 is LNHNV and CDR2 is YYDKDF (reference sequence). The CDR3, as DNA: TGTGCCACCAGCCGAGGGAACAATTCACCCCTCCACTTT. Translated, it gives CATSRGNNSPLHF. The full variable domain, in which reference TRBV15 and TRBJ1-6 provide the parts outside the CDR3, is DAMVIQNPRYQVTQFGKPVTLSCSQTLNHNVMYWYQQKSSQAPKLLFHYYDKDFNNEADTPDNFQSRRPNTSFCFLDIRSPGLGDTAMYLCATSRGNNSPLHFGNGTRLTVT.

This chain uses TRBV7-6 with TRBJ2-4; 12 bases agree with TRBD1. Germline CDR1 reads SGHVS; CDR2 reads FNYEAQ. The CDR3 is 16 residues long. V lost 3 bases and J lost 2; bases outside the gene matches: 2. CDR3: CASSLGQGATKNIQYF. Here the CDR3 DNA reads TGTGCCAGCAGCTTGGGACAGGGGGCTACCAAAAACATTCAGTACTTC.

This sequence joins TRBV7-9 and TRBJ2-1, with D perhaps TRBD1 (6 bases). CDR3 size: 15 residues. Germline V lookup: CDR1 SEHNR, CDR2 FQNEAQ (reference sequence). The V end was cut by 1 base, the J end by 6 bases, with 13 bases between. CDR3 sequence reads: CASSLVGGRVNEQFF. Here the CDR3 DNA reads TGTGCCAGCAGCTTAGTTGGGGGCAGGGTCAATGAGCAGTTCTTC.

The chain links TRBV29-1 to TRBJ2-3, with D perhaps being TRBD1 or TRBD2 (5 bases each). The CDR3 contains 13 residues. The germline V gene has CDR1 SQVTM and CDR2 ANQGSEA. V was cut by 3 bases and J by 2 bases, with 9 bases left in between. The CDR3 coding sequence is TGCAGCGTTGAGGGACGGGACACAGATACGCAGTATTTT. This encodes CSVEGRDTDTQYF.

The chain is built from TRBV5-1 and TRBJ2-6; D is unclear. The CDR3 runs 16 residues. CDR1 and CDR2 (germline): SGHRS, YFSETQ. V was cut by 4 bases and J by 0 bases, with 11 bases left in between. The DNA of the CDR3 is TGCGCCAGCAGCCCAGTAGACCTCTCTGGGGCCAACGTCCTGACTTTC. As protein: CASSPVDLSGANVLTF. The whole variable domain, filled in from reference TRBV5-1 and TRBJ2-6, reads KAGVTQTPRYLIKTRGQQVTLSCSPISGHRSVSWYQQTPGQGLQFLFEYFSETQRNKGNFPGRFSGRQFSNSRSEMNVSTLELGDSALYLCASSPVDLSGANVLTFGAGSRLTVL.

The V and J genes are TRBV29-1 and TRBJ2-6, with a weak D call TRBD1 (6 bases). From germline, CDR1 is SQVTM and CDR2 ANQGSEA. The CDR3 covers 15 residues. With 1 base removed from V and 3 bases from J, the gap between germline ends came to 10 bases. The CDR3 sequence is CSVEGGTIGANVLTF. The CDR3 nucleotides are TGCAGCGTTGAAGGGGGGACAATTGGGGCCAACGTCCTGACTTTC.

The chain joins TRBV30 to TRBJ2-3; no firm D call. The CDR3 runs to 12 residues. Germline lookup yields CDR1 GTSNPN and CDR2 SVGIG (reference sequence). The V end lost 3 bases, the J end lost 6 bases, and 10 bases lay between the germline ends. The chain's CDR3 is CAWSAGEDTQYF. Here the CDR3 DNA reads TGTGCCTGGAGCGCAGGAGAGGATACGCAGTATTTT.

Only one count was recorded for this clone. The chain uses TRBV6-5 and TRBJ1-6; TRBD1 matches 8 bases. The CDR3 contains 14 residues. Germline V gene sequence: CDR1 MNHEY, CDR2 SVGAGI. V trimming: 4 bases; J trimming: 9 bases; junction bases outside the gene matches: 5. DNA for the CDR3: TGTGCCAGCAGTTCCCAGGGGGCGCGTTCACCCCTCCACTTT. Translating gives CASSSQGARSPLHF.

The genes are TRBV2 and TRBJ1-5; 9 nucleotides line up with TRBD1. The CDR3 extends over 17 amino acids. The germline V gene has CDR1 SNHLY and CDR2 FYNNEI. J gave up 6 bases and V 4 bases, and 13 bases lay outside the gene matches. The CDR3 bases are TGTGCCAGCAGTGGGGACGGGACAGGGTTTGGGTCTCAGCCCCAGCATTTT. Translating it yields CASSGDGTGFGSQPQHF. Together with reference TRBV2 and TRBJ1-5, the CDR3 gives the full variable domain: EPEVTQTPSHQVTQMGQEVILRCVPISNHLYFYWYRQILGQKVEFLVSFYNNEISEKSEIFDDQFSVERPDGSNFTLKIRSTKLEDSAMYFCASSGDGTGFGSQPQHFGDGTRLSIL.

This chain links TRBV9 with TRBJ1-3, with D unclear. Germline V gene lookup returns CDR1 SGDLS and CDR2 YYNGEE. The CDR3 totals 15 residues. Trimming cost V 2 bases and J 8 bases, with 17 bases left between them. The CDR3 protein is CASSVKGFVRDTIYF. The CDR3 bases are TGTGCCAGCAGCGTGAAAGGGTTTGTAAGGGACACCATATATTTT.

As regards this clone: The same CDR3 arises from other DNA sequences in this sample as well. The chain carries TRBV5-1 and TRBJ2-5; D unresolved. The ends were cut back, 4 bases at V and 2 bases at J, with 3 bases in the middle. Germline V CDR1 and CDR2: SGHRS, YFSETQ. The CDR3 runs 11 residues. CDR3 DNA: TGCGCCAGCAGCATTCAAGAGACCCAGTACTTC. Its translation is CASSIQETQYF.

CDR3 coding DNA: TGTGCCCTGGGAGCGGGGACAGATACGCAGTATTTT. This encodes CALGAGTDTQYF. The J gene is TRBJ2-3, the V gene TRBV30; 7 nucleotides line up with TRBD2. The length of the CDR3 is 12 residues. Trimming took 8 bases from V and 3 from J; bases not matched to a gene: 5. Germline V gives CDR1 GTSNPN, CDR2 SVGIG (reference sequence).

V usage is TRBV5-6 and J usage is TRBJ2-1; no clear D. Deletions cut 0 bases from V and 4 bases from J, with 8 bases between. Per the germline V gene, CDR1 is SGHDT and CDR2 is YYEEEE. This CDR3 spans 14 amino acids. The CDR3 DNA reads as TGTGCCAGCAGCTTGGACAGCGCGTACAATGAGCAGTTCTTC. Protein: CASSLDSAYNEQFF. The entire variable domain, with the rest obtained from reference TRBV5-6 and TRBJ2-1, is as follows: DAGVTQSPTHLIKTRGQQVTLRCSPKSGHDTVSWYQQALGQGPQFIFQYYEEEERQRGNFPDRFSGHQFPNYSSELNVNALLLGDSALYLCASSLDSAYNEQFFGPGTRLTVL.

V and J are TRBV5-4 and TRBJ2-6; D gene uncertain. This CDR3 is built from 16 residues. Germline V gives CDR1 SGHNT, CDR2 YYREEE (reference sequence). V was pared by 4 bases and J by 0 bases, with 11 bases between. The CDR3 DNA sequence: TGTGCCAGCAGCATGGCGCCGATCTCTGGGGCCAACGTCCTGACTTTC. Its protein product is CASSMAPISGANVLTF.

In DNA form, the CDR3 reads TGTGCCAGCAGCTCCCCGGGACGGAAGAACACTGAAGCTTTCTTT. It translates to CASSSPGRKNTEAFF. This sequence joins TRBV7-2 and TRBJ1-1; a possible D gene is TRBD1 (5 bases). Germline V lookup: CDR1 SGHTA, CDR2 FQGNSA. This CDR3 has 15 residues. V was trimmed by 4 bases and J by 1 base, leaving 13 bases between them.

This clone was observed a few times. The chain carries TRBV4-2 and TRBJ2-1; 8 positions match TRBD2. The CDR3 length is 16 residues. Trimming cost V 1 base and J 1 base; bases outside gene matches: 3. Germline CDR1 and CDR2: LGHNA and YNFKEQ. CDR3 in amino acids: CASSQVGGGSYNEQFF. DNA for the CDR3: TGTGCCAGCAGCCAAGTCGGGGGGGGATCCTACAATGAGCAGTTCTTC.

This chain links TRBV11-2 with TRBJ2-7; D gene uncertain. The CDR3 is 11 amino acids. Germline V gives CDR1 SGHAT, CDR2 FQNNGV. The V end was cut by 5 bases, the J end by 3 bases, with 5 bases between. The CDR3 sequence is CASSAVYEQYF. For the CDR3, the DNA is TGTGCCAGCAGCGCGGTCTACGAGCAGTACTTC.

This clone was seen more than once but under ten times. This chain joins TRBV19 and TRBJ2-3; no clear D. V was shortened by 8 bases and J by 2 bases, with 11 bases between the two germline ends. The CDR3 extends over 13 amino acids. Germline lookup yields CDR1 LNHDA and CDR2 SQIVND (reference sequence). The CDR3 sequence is CASSDTYTDTQYF. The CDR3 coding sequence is TGTGCCAGTTCTGATACCTACACAGATACGCAGTATTTT.

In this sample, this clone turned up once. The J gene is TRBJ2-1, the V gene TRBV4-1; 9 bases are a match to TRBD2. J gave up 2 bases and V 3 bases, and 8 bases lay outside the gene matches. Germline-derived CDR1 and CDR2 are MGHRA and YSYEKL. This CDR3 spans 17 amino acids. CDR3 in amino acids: CASSQGNSGGPYNEQFF. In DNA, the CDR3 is TGCGCCAGCAGCCAGGGAAATAGCGGGGGACCCTACAATGAGCAGTTCTTC.

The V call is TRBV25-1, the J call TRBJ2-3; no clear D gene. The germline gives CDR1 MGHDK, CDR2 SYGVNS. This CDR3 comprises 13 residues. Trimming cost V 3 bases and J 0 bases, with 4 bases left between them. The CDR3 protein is CASSDQSTDTQYF. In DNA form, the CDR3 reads TGTGCCAGCAGTGACCAGAGCACAGATACGCAGTATTTT. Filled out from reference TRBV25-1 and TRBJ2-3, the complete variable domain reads EADIYQTPRYLVIGTGKKITLECSQTMGHDKMYWYQQDPGMELHLIHYSYGVNSTEKGDLSSESTVSRIRTEHFPLTLESARPSHTSQYLCASSDQSTDTQYFGPGTRLTVL.

CDR3 nucleotides: TGTGCCAGCAGTTCATTTAATGAAAAACTGTTTTTT. Translation gives CASSSFNEKLFF. This rearrangement joins TRBV6-5 to TRBJ1-4; D gene uncertain. The CDR3 spans 12 residues. Germline assignment: CDR1 MNHEY and CDR2 SVGAGI. The V end lost 4 bases, the J end lost 4 bases, and 4 bases lay between the germline ends.

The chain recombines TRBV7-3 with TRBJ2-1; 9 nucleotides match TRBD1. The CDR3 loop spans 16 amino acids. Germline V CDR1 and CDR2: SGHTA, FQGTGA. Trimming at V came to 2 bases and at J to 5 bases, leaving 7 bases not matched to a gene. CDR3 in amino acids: CASSLLGDRVDNEQFF. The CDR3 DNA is TGTGCCAGCAGCTTATTGGGGGACAGGGTGGACAATGAGCAGTTCTTC. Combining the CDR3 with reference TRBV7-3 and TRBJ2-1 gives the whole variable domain GAGVSQTPSNKVTEKGKYVELRCDPISGHTALYWYRQSLGQGPEFLIYFQGTGAADDSGLPNDRFFAVRPEGSVSTLKIQRTERGDSAVYLCASSLLGDRVDNEQFFGPGTRLTVL.

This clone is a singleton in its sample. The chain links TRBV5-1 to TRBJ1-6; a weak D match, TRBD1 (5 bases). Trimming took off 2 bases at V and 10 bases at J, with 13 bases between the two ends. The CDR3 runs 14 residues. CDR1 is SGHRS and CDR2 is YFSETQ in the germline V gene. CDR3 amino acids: CASSLQAMESPLHF. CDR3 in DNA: TGCGCCAGCAGCTTACAGGCCATGGAGTCACCCCTCCACTTT.

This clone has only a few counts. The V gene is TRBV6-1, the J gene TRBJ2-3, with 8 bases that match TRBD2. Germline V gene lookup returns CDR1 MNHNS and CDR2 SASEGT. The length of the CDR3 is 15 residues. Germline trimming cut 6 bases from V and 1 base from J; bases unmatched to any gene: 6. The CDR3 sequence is CASRLAGIGTDTQYF. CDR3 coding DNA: TGTGCCAGCAGGTTAGCGGGAATTGGCACAGATACGCAGTATTTT.

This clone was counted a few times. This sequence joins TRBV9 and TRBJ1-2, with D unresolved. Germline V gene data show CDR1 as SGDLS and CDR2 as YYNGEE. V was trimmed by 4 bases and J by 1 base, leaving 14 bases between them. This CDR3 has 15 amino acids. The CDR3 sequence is CASSPRGGFNYGYTF. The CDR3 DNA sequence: TGTGCCAGCAGCCCCCGTGGAGGATTTAACTATGGCTACACCTTC.